The rows below give T cell receptor beta chains drawn from one sample of a study of blood T cells in healthy people across ages. One entry per CDR3 protein, called by TCRdb with MiXCR from the 5' RACE reads. Among fewer than 2 million distinct CDR3 sequences listed, 39% were seen once. Sequences were obtained from blood. The receptors come from a human donor in good health. CDR3s include the opening cysteine and the closing phenylalanine or tryptophan. Fields, in order: D gene, V gene, J gene, clone size, CDR3 protein, CDR3 DNA. D genes are given only for firm matches. Clone size, where shown, is once, few, many, or a class for clones that have expanded.

D gene: .; V gene: TRBV20-1; J gene: TRBJ2-7; clone size: .; CDR3 protein: CSAGQDRSYEQYF; CDR3 DNA: TGCAGTGCTGGGCAGGACAGATCCTACGAGCAGTACTTC
D gene: .; V gene: TRBV13; J gene: TRBJ2-5; clone size: .; CDR3 protein: CASSSRTAQETQYF; CDR3 DNA: TGTGCCAGCAGCTCAAGGACAGCACAAGAGACCCAGTACTTC
D gene: .; V gene: TRBV21-1; J gene: TRBJ1-1; clone size: .; CDR3 protein: CASSKEAPPDRGLNTEAFF; CDR3 DNA: TGTGCCAGCAGCAAAGAGGCCCCCCCCGACAGGGGGTTAAACACTGAAGCTTTCTTT
D gene: .; V gene: TRBV7-2; J gene: TRBJ2-6; clone size: many; CDR3 protein: CASSLGQSSGANVLTF; CDR3 DNA: TGTGCCAGCAGCCTTGGACAGAGCTCTGGGGCCAACGTCCTGACTTTC
D gene: TRBD2; V gene: TRBV6-6; J gene: TRBJ2-5; clone size: .; CDR3 protein: CASRYSGGKETQYF; CDR3 DNA: TGTGCCAGCAGATATAGCGGGGGGAAGGAGACCCAGTACTTC
D gene: .; V gene: TRBV7-9; J gene: TRBJ2-6; clone size: .; CDR3 protein: CATLTGTGANVLTF; CDR3 DNA: TGTGCCACCCTAACAGGGACTGGGGCCAACGTCCTGACTTTC
D gene: .; V gene: TRBV7-9; J gene: TRBJ1-6; clone size: few; CDR3 protein: CASSSPTGIGTPLHF; CDR3 DNA: TGTGCCAGCAGCTCGCCCACAGGGATTGGGACACCCCTCCACTTT
D gene: .; V gene: TRBV12-3/TRBV12-4; J gene: TRBJ1-2; clone size: .; CDR3 protein: CASSFRNRANYGYTF; CDR3 DNA: TGTGCCAGCAGTTTTCGGAACAGAGCTAACTATGGCTACACCTTC
D gene: .; V gene: TRBV10-2; J gene: TRBJ2-3; clone size: many; CDR3 protein: CASSLSGHTDTQYF; CDR3 DNA: TGCGCCAGCAGCCTTAGTGGGCACACAGATACGCAGTATTTT
D gene: TRBD1; V gene: TRBV3-1; J gene: TRBJ2-7; clone size: .; CDR3 protein: CASSPLGDSSYEQYF; CDR3 DNA: TGTGCCAGCAGCCCTCTCGGGGACAGCTCCTACGAGCAGTACTTC
D gene: TRBD1; V gene: TRBV5-1; J gene: TRBJ1-2; clone size: .; CDR3 protein: CASSLSTGVLYGYTF; CDR3 DNA: TGCGCCAGCAGCTTATCGACAGGGGTATTGTATGGCTACACCTTC
D gene: .; V gene: TRBV3-1; J gene: TRBJ2-7; clone size: .; CDR3 protein: CASSQVLAAPYEQYF; CDR3 DNA: TGTGCCAGCAGCCAAGTACTGGCAGCCCCATACGAGCAGTACTTC
D gene: .; V gene: TRBV29-1; J gene: TRBJ1-2; clone size: .; CDR3 protein: CSVVYRAGGYTF; CDR3 DNA: TGCAGCGTTGTTTACAGGGCAGGTGGCTACACCTTC
D gene: TRBD2; V gene: TRBV4-3; J gene: TRBJ2-5; clone size: .; CDR3 protein: CASSQGLAWETQYF; CDR3 DNA: TGCGCCAGCAGCCAAGGACTAGCTTGGGAGACCCAGTACTTC